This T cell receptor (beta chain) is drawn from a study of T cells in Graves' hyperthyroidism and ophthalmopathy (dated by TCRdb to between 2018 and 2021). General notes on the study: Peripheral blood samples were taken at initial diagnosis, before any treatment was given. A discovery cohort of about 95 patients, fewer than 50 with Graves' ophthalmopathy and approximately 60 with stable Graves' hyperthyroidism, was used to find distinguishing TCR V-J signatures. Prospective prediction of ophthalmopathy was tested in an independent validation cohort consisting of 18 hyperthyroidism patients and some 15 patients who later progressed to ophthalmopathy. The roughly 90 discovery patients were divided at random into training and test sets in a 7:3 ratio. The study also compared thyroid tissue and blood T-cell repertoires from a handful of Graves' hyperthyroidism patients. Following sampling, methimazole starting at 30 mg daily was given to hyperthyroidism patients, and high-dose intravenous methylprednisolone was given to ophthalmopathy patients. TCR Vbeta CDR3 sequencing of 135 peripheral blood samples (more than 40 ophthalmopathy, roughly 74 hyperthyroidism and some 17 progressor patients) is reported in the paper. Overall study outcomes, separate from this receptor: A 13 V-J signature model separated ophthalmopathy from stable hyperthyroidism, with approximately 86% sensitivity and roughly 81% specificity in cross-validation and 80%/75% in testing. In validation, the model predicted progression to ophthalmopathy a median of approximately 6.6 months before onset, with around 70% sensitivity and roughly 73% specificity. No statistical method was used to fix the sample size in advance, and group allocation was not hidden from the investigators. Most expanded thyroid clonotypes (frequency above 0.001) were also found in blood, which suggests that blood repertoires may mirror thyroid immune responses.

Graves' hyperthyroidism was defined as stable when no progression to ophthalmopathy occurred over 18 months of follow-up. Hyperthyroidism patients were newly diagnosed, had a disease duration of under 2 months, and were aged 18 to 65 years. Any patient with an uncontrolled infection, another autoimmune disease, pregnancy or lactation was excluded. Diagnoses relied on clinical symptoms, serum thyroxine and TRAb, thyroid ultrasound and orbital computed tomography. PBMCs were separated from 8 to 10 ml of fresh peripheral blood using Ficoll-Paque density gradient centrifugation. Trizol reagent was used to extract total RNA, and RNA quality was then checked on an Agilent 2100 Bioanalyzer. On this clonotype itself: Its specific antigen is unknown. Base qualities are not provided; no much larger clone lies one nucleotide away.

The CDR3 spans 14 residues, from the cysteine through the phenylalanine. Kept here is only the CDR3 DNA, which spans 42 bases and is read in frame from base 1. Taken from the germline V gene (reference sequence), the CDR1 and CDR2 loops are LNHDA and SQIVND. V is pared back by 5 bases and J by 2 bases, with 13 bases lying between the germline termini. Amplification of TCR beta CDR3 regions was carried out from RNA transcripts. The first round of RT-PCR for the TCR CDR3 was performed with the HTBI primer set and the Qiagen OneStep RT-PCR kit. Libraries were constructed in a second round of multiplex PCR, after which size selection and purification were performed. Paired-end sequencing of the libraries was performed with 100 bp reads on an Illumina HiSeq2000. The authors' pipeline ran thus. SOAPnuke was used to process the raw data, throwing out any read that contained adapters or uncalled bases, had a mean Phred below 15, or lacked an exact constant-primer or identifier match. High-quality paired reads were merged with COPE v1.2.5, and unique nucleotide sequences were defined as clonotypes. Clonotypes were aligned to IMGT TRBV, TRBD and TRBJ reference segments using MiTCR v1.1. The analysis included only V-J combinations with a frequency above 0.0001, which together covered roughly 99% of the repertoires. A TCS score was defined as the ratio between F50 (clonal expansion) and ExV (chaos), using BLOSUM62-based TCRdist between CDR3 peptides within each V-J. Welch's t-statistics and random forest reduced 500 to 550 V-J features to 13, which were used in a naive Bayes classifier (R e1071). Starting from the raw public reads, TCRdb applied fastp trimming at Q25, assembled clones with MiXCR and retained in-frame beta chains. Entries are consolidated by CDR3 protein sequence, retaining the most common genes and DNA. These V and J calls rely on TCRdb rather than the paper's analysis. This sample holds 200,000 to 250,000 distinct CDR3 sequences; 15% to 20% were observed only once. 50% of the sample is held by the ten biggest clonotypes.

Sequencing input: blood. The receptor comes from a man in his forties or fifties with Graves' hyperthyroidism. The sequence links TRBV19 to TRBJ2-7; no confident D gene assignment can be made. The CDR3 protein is CASSPGFGTYEQYF. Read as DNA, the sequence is TGTGCCAGTAGTCCCGGCTTCGGAACCTACGAGCAGTACTTC.